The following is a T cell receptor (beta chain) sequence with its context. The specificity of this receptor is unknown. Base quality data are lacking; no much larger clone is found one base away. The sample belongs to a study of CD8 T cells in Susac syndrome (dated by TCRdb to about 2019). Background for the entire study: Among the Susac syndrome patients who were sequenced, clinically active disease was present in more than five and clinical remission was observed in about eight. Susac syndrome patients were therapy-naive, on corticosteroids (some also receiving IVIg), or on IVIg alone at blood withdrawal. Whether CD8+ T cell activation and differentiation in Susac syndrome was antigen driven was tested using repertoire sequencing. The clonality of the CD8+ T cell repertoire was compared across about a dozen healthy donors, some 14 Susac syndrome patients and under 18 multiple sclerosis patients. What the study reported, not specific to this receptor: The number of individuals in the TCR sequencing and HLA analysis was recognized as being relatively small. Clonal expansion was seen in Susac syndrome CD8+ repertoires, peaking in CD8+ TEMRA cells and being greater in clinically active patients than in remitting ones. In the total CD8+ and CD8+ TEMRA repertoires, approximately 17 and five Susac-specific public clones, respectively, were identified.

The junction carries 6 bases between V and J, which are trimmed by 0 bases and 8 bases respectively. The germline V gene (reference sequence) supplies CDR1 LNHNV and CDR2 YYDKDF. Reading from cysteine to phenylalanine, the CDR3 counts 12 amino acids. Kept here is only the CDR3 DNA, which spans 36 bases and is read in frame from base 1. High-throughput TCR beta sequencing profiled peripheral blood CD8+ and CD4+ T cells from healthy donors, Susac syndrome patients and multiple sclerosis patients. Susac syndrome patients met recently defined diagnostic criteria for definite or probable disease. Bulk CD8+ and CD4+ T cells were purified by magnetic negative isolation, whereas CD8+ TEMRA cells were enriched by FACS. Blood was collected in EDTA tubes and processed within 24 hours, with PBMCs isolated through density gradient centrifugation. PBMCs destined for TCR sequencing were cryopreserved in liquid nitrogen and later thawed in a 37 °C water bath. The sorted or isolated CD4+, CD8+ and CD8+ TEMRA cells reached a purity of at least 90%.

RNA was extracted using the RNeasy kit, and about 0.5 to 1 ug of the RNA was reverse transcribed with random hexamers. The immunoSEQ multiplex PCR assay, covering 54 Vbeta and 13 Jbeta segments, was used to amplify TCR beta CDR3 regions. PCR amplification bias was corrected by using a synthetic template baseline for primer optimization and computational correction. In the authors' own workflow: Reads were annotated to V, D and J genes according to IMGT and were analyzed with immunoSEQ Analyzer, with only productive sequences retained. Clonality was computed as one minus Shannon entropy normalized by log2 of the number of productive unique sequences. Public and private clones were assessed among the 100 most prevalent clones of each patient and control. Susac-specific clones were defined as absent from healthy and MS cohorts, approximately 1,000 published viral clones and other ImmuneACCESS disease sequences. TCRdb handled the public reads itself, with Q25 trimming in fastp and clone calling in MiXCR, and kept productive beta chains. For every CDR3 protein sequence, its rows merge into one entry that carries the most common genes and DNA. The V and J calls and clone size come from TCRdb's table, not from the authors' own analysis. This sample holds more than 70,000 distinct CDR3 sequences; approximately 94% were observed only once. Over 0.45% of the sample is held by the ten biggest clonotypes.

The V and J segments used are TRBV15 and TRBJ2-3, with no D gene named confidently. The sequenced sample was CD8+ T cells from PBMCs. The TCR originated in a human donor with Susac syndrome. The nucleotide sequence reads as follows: TGTGCCACCAGCAGAGATAGTCCTACGCAGTATTTT. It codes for CATSRDSPTQYF.